One and the same sample provided the 25 T cell receptor beta chains below, sequenced in a study of a mutant IDH1 vaccine in newly diagnosed glioma. Only in-frame clones appear in the TCRdb table, and some are missing; sequencing was by immunoSEQ multiplex PCR. Of tens of thousands of clones in the sample, about three quarters are singletons; the top ten hold over 9%. Their antigens remain unidentified. Time point noted: week 35, safety follow-up. In every dose of vaccine, 300 ug of mutant IDH1 20-mer peptide was given alongside topical imiquimod. Sequencing used PBMCs, obtained from a glioma patient whose treatment included an IDH1 peptide vaccine. These receptors were collected from a man aged 40-50 years with glioma.

This CDR3 reads CASSPRSVQRTDTQYF. CDR3 DNA sequence: TGTGCCAGCAGCCCTAGGTCGGTTCAACGCACAGATACGCAGTATTTT. The chain recombines TRBV11-3 with TRBJ2-3; D is unclear. Germline loops: CDR1 SGHNT, CDR2 YENEEA. The V gene lost 5 bases and the J gene lost 1 base, with 16 bases spanning the gap. CDR3 size: 16 residues.

This chain joins TRBV18 and TRBJ1-1; 9 positions agree with TRBD1. V trimming: 6 bases; J trimming: 2 bases; junction bases outside the gene matches: 13. CDR1 KGHSH and CDR2 LQKENI come from the germline V gene. CDR3 size: 17 residues. In nucleotides, the CDR3 is TGTGCCAGCTCTCCCGGACAGGGGAACGGGATAAACACTGAAGCTTTCTTT. As protein: CASSPGQGNGINTEAFF.

This chain links TRBV7-2 with TRBJ2-7; a possible D gene is TRBD2 (6 bases). The V end was cut by 2 bases, the J end by 1 base, with 9 bases between. This CDR3 has 14 residues. CDR1 is SGHTA, CDR2 FQGNSA, per germline. The CDR3 region has the DNA TGTGCCAGCAGCTTACGAGGAGGGTCCTACGAGCAGTACTTC. This translates into CASSLRGGSYEQYF.

The chain couples TRBV10-1 to TRBJ2-7; 9 positions agree with TRBD1. This CDR3 is built from 15 residues. Germline lookup yields CDR1 WNHNN and CDR2 SYGVQD (reference sequence). With 6 bases clipped from V and 4 bases from J, the junction kept 10 bases outside the gene matches. The CDR3 here is CASREGTGKEYEQYV. CDR3 DNA sequence: TGCGCCAGCAGGGAGGGGACAGGGAAGGAGTACGAGCAGTACGTC.

The chain carries TRBV5-1 and TRBJ2-1; D is unresolved. The germline V and J ends were trimmed by 0 bases and 2 bases, with 12 bases remaining between them. The germline CDR1 and CDR2 sequences are SGHRS and YFSETQ. The CDR3 covers 16 residues. CDR3 amino acids: CASSLAPLGPYNEQFF. The CDR3, as DNA: TGCGCCAGCAGCTTGGCTCCCCTGGGCCCCTACAATGAGCAGTTCTTC.

The chain is built from TRBV7-2 and TRBJ1-2; D not certain. The CDR3 contains 15 residues. Germline V gene data show CDR1 as SGHTA and CDR2 as FQGNSA. V gave up 5 bases and J gave up 0 bases, with 13 bases separating them. Here the CDR3 reads CASSLGLGSNYGYTF. CDR3 DNA sequence: TGTGCCAGCAGCCTAGGGTTAGGGTCTAACTATGGCTACACCTTC.

This chain joins TRBV7-2 and TRBJ2-1, with 8 bases that match TRBD2. In germline, CDR1 is SGHTA, CDR2 FQGNSA. Germline trimming cut 1 base from V and 5 bases from J; bases unmatched to any gene: 10. CDR3 length: 17 residues. CDR3 protein: CASSLVFSGRVNNEQFF. In DNA, the CDR3 is TGTGCCAGCAGCTTAGTATTCAGCGGGAGAGTCAACAATGAGCAGTTCTTC.

The chain carries TRBV18 and TRBJ1-3; TRBD1 matches 7 bases. After removal of 3 bases from V and 0 bases from J, the junction contained 11 bases not matched to a gene. Germline V CDR1 and CDR2: KGHSH, LQKENI. The CDR3 has 18 residues. The CDR3 region has the DNA TGTGCCAGCTCACCTAACGCACAGGGGCCGATCTCTGGAAACACCATATATTTT. Translating it yields CASSPNAQGPISGNTIYF.

This chain links TRBV4-1 with TRBJ2-2; D is undetermined. Germline CDR1 MGHRA, CDR2 YSYEKL. The CDR3 covers 15 residues. The V end lost 0 bases, the J end lost 1 base, and 6 bases lay between the germline ends. CDR3 in amino acids: CASSQDPQNTGELFF. For the CDR3, the DNA is TGCGCCAGCAGCCAAGATCCCCAGAACACCGGGGAGCTGTTTTTT.

V and J are TRBV4-1 and TRBJ2-1; 7 bases align to TRBD2. CDR1 MGHRA and CDR2 YSYEKL come from the germline V gene. V lost 5 bases, J lost 4 bases, and 5 bases stayed unmatched. This CDR3 region has 14 residues. The CDR3 nucleotides are TGCGCCAGCAGCGGCGGCGGGGGTTACAATGAGCAGTTCTTC. It specifies CASSGGGGYNEQFF.

The chain links TRBV7-2 to TRBJ2-5; no reliable D call. Germline CDR1 is SGHTA and CDR2 is FQGNSA. CDR3 length: 12 residues. Trimming cost V 3 bases and J 4 bases, with 6 bases left between them. DNA for the CDR3: TGTGCCAGCAGCTTGTACCGAGAGACCCAGTACTTC. Translating it yields CASSLYRETQYF.

V and J are TRBV5-1 and TRBJ2-3; a possible D gene is TRBD1 (5 bases). This CDR3 spans 13 amino acids. Germline V CDR1 and CDR2: SGHRS, YFSETQ. V shed 1 base and J shed 4 bases, with 7 bases lying between them. The CDR3 loop reads CASSLRGADTQYF. The CDR3 DNA reads TGCGCCAGCAGCTTGAGGGGTGCAGATACGCAGTATTTT.

This chain connects TRBV27 to TRBJ2-1; 7 positions match TRBD1. Germline CDR1 MNHEY, CDR2 SMNVEV (reference sequence). This CDR3 spans 15 amino acids. Unmatched junction bases numbered 9, after V lost 6 bases and J lost 4 bases. CDR3 sequence: CASSQTGIGYNEQFF. The CDR3 nucleotides are TGTGCCAGCAGCCAGACAGGGATTGGGTACAATGAGCAGTTCTTC.

The rearrangement joins TRBV18 to TRBJ2-5, with D perhaps matching TRBD2 (6 bases). The CDR3 totals 13 residues. V gave up 6 bases and J gave up 5 bases, with 13 bases separating them. Germline V gene lookup returns CDR1 KGHSH and CDR2 LQKENI. CDR3 bases: TGTGCCAGCTCCCAGACTAGTCGGGAGACCCAGTACTTC. This encodes CASSQTSRETQYF.

The chain is built from TRBV11-3 and TRBJ1-2, with TRBD1 matching over 9 bases. CDR3 length: 17 residues. V lost 5 bases and J lost 8; bases outside the gene matches: 18. Germline-derived CDR1 and CDR2 are SGHNT and YENEEA. CDR3 coding DNA: TGTGCCAGCAGCGATACAGGGGGCAACCCCCCTTCGAGGGGCTACACCTTC. Its protein is CASSDTGGNPPSRGYTF.

The chain uses TRBV18 and TRBJ2-1; 11 bases are a match to TRBD2. From germline, CDR1 is KGHSH and CDR2 LQKENI. Unmatched junction bases numbered 0, after V lost 3 bases and J lost 8 bases. The CDR3 covers 13 residues. CDR3 nucleotide sequence: TGTGCCAGCTCACCGGGACTAGCGGATGAGCAGTTCTTC. The encoded protein is CASSPGLADEQFF.

The CDR3 loop is CASSLETSGAIRTDTQYF. The CDR3 DNA follows: TGCGCCAGCAGCTTGGAAACTAGCGGGGCCATACGCACAGATACGCAGTATTTT. The V gene is TRBV5-1, the J gene TRBJ2-3; 10 nucleotides match TRBD2. This CDR3 comprises 18 residues. The V gene end was trimmed by 0 bases and the J gene end by 1 base; junction bases not matched to a gene: 8. Germline V CDR1 and CDR2: SGHRS, YFSETQ.

V is TRBV14 and J is TRBJ1-3; D not resolved. This CDR3 comprises 14 residues. With 0 bases removed from V and 4 bases from J, the gap between germline ends came to 7 bases. Germline V gives CDR1 SGHDN, CDR2 FVKESK. DNA for the CDR3: TGTGCCAGCAGCCAAGATCTTAACGGAAACACCATATATTTT. This encodes CASSQDLNGNTIYF.

The chain links TRBV29-1 to TRBJ2-7; TRBD2 agrees at 14 bases. With 7 bases clipped from V and 3 bases from J, the junction kept 8 bases outside the gene matches. Germline CDR1 is SQVTM and CDR2 is ANQGSEA. This CDR3 has 15 residues. Written as DNA, the CDR3 is TGCAGCGCCGCGGGACTAGCGGGAGTTGGCTACGAGCAGTACTTC. It yields the protein CSAAGLAGVGYEQYF.

A single count supports this clone. This chain connects TRBV5-4 to TRBJ2-3; D is undetermined. V dropped 6 bases and J dropped 2 bases, with 16 bases sitting between them. The germline V gene has CDR1 SGHNT and CDR2 YYREEE (reference sequence). This CDR3 has 15 residues. CDR3 in amino acids: CASTPGNTFTDTQYF. In nucleotides, the CDR3 is TGTGCCAGCACTCCTGGGAACACTTTCACAGATACGCAGTATTTT. Supplemented by reference TRBV5-4 and TRBJ2-3, the full variable domain reads ETGVTQSPTHLIKTRGQQVTLRCSSQSGHNTVSWYQQALGQGPQFIFQYYREEENGRGNFPPRFSGLQFPNYSSELNVNALELDDSALYLCASTPGNTFTDTQYFGPGTRLTVL.

This chain connects TRBV28 to TRBJ1-1, with 7 nucleotides matching TRBD1. Germline assignment: CDR1 MDHEN and CDR2 SYDVKM. The CDR3 totals 13 residues. V dropped 8 bases and J dropped 0; count of bases not matched to a gene: 3. The CDR3 region has the DNA TGTGCCAGCTGGGGACAGTTGAACACTGAAGCTTTCTTT. Amino acids: CASWGQLNTEAFF.

This clone has just a few counts. The J gene is TRBJ2-2, the V gene TRBV5-4; 7 positions match TRBD2. V lost 5 bases to trimming and J lost 5 bases; unmatched junction nucleotides: 15. CDR1 is SGHNT and CDR2 is YYREEE in the germline V gene (reference sequence). CDR3 size: 17 residues. The CDR3 DNA reads as TGTGCCAGCAGTCCTAGCGGACCTGACTCGGGGACCGGGGAGCTGTTTTTT. It encodes CASSPSGPDSGTGELFF.

J is TRBJ2-5 and V is TRBV15, with D hard to call. The DNA end lines up better with TRBJ2-7; the J call may be wrong. The CDR3 spans 17 residues. The germline V gene encodes CDR1 LNHNV and CDR2 YYDKDF (reference sequence). The CDR3 coding sequence is TGTGCCACCAGCAGAGATCTAGGAGCAGGAGTTACCTACGAGCAGTACTTC. It specifies CATSRDLGAGVTYEQYF.

This clone was found once. The chain employs TRBV19 and TRBJ2-7; perhaps TRBD1 as D (6 bases). Germline V gene data show CDR1 as LNHDA and CDR2 as SQIVND (reference sequence). The V and J ends lost 0 bases and 4 bases respectively, with 7 bases between them. This CDR3 region has 13 residues. CDR3 residues: CASSIDRGYEQYF. The CDR3 DNA reads TGTGCCAGTAGTATAGACAGGGGTTACGAGCAGTACTTC.

The chain recombines TRBV27 with TRBJ2-3; no clear D. Germline V gene lookup returns CDR1 MNHEY and CDR2 SMNVEV (reference sequence). Between the trimmed V and J ends, which lost 5 bases and 2 bases, there was a span of 14 bases. The CDR3 has 15 amino acids. The CDR3 reads CASSPPVGDTDTQYF. The CDR3 nucleotides are TGTGCCAGCAGTCCCCCCGTAGGTGACACAGATACGCAGTATTTT.